These T cell receptor beta chains were read from a single sample in a study of OX40 agonist ivuxolimab in advanced cancers. Sequenced by immunoSEQ multiplex PCR; TCRdb stores in-frame clones only, minus some. The sample consists of 69,000 or so clones, 82% of them appearing once. Sequencing used CD4+ or CD8+ T cells sorted from blood, obtained in a trial of the OX40 agonist ivuxolimab. The receptors shown here come from an adult with an advanced solid tumor such as melanoma, head and neck, liver or kidney cancer. Both conserved end residues are part of each CDR3. Each record gives: clone size, V gene, CDR3 protein. Some rows have no size entry. The others give once, few or many, or a class for an expanded clone.

size: .
V: TRBV9
CDR3: CASSARTATNEKLFF

size: .
V: TRBV19
CDR3: CASSPWSEGTEAFF

size: .
V: TRBV5-1
CDR3: CASSSTTDTEAFF

size: .
V: TRBV5-1
CDR3: CASSRSEQETQYF

size: .
V: TRBV7-2
CDR3: CASSAGSENTEAFF

size: once
V: TRBV29-1
CDR3: CSVARGVNTGELFF

size: .
V: TRBV5-6
CDR3: CASSYGTSGVYEQYF

size: .
V: TRBV7-8
CDR3: CASSPLVNTEAFF

size: .
V: TRBV29-1
CDR3: CSVQRNQETQYF

size: .
V: TRBV28
CDR3: CASSLVAGGGNEQYF

size: .
V: TRBV7-2
CDR3: CASSPLAGGQETQYF

size: once
V: TRBV4-1
CDR3: CASSQGPSDRLYNEQFF

size: .
V: TRBV2
CDR3: CASGEGNQPQHF

size: .
V: TRBV11-2
CDR3: CASSLEPSGGLAKNIQYF

size: .
V: TRBV27
CDR3: CASSLTLPNADYGYTF

size: .
V: TRBV4-3
CDR3: CASSQATGTTLFEQYF

size: few
V: TRBV5-5
CDR3: CASSLVGSNQPQHF

size: .
V: TRBV9
CDR3: CASSVGDRVTGELFF

size: few
V: TRBV29-1
CDR3: CSAERAGVRADTQYF

size: .
V: TRBV2
CDR3: CASSVQGNNQPQHF

size: .
V: TRBV28
CDR3: CASSFSITNYGYTF

size: .
V: TRBV10-3
CDR3: CAISGAVGNTGELFF

size: .
V: TRBV5-4
CDR3: CASSETGKSNEKLFF

size: once
V: TRBV5-1
CDR3: CASSPEGGYSYNEQFF

size: .
V: TRBV19
CDR3: CASSMGSHNEQFF

size: .
V: TRBV6-4
CDR3: CASSVDSSTDTQYF

size: .
V: TRBV28
CDR3: CASRLENTGELFF

size: .
V: TRBV6-1
CDR3: CATGTGMNSPLHF

size: few
V: TRBV20-1
CDR3: CSAPGHYEQYF

size: .
V: TRBV5-4
CDR3: CASSLARENYGYTF

size: .
V: TRBV5-1
CDR3: CATRLAGTSTDTQYF

size: .
V: TRBV18
CDR3: CASSPGTGVGNTIYF

size: .
V: TRBV9
CDR3: CASSGTSGADTQYF

size: .
V: TRBV5-1
CDR3: CASSLGGTGTHNEQFF

size: .
V: TRBV6-5
CDR3: CASSRSGGSQETQYF

size: .
V: TRBV7-6
CDR3: CASSRSMNTEAFF

size: .
V: TRBV10-3
CDR3: CAISSSVGDANTGELFF

size: once
V: TRBV6-6
CDR3: CASSPDRGSGANVLTF

size: .
V: TRBV29-1
CDR3: CSVEEEVAQDEQFF

size: .
V: TRBV7-3
CDR3: CASSPKGVRSNQPQHF

size: .
V: TRBV18
CDR3: CASSPAGPGRAEAFF

size: .
V: TRBV15
CDR3: CATSRVTTGAYEQYF

size: .
V: TRBV4-1
CDR3: CASSQEGFLSGNTIYF

size: .
V: TRBV7-9
CDR3: CASSKTTDQETQYF

size: few
V: TRBV5-1
CDR3: CASSQQGAGTGELFF

size: .
V: TRBV5-1
CDR3: CASREVSGGTDTQYF

size: .
V: TRBV6-1
CDR3: CASSALRLEKLFF

size: .
V: TRBV7-9
CDR3: CASSQDRAPYEQYF

size: .
V: TRBV7-9
CDR3: CASSQGPGQGEFEAFF

size: .
V: TRBV29-1
CDR3: CSVEDLRRDTQYF

size: .
V: TRBV5-6
CDR3: CASSLVLVATNEQYF

size: once
V: TRBV7-2
CDR3: CASSLNPGYNEQFF

size: .
V: TRBV28
CDR3: CASSLLDSNQPQHF

size: .
V: TRBV7-9
CDR3: CASSSTTFSASPLHF

size: .
V: TRBV7-9
CDR3: CASTWGGTGDTQYF

size: .
V: TRBV9
CDR3: CATAQGPNTGELFF

size: few
V: TRBV2
CDR3: CASSRDFTDTQYF

size: .
V: TRBV5-4
CDR3: CASSRDVNGYTF

size: .
V: TRBV27
CDR3: CASRDSPYEQYF